Below, 25 T cell receptor beta chains from the same sample are listed, as sequenced in a study of T cell repertoires in cytomegalovirus infection. Their specific antigens are unknown. TCRdb redid the calling of the reads with MiXCR, one entry per CDR3 protein. The sample lists about a million distinct CDR3 sequences; roughly 31% were seen once. Sequences were derived from cultured CD8+ T cells from PBMCs, sampled from culture after CMV antigen stimulation. The receptors were gathered from a human donor in good health (CMV status not recorded). Some clones in this sample may be carry-over from other donors' samples.

This sequence joins TRBV15 and TRBJ2-2, with D perhaps assigned TRBD1 or TRBD2 (5 bases each). CDR1 and CDR2 from the germline V gene are LNHNV and YYDKDF (reference sequence). The V end was cut by 0 bases, the J end by 0 bases, with 23 bases between. This CDR3 region has 21 residues. Here the CDR3 reads CATSRDPLLDTGPANTGELFF. The DNA of the CDR3 is TGTGCCACCAGCAGAGATCCCCTCCTAGACACGGGACCAGCGAACACCGGGGAGCTGTTTTTT.

The chain employs TRBV7-9 and TRBJ2-1; D gene ambiguous. Trimming cost V 5 bases and J 8 bases, with 10 bases left between them. This CDR3 region has 12 residues. The germline gives CDR1 SEHNR, CDR2 FQNEAQ (reference sequence). Written as DNA, the CDR3 is TGTGCCAGCAGCCCAAGGGTCTATGAGCAGTTCTTC. Translating it yields CASSPRVYEQFF.

This clonotype has only a few counts. The chain uses TRBV6-1 and TRBJ2-1; D is ambiguous. The CDR3 runs 15 residues. V was shortened by 3 bases and J by 4 bases, with 13 bases between the two germline ends. Germline CDR1 and CDR2: MNHNS and SASEGT. The CDR3 bases are TGTGCCAGCAGTGACTTCTCTTACAGTTACAATGAGCAGTTCTTC. Its translation: CASSDFSYSYNEQFF.

This sequence joins TRBV10-3 and TRBJ1-4; 7 nucleotides agree with TRBD1. CDR3 length equals 14 residues. V lost 6 bases and J lost 6; bases outside the gene matches: 7. CDR1 is ENHRY and CDR2 is SYGVKD in the germline V gene. The CDR3 DNA sequence: TGTGCCATCAGCGACAGGGAGGGATATGAAAAACTGTTTTTT. Translating it yields CAISDREGYEKLFF.

This clonotype was found once. Here the CDR3 omits its conserved ending phenylalanine or tryptophan, so a read error is the likely source. The CDR3 is CASSLGTGNGYTI. Here the CDR3 DNA reads TGTGCCAGCAGCCTTGGGACAGGGAATGGCTACACCATC. The J gene is TRBJ1-2, the V gene TRBV27; 9 nucleotides match TRBD1. Germline CDR1 reads MNHEY; CDR2 reads SMNVEV (reference sequence). V was pared by 6 bases and J by 6 bases, with 5 bases of the junction left unmatched. This CDR3 has 13 residues.

The chain employs TRBV6-5 and TRBJ2-3; D perhaps matches TRBD1 (5 bases). CDR1 MNHEY and CDR2 SVGAGI come from the germline V gene. The CDR3 is 17 residues long. The ends were cut back, 4 bases at V and 4 bases at J, with 21 bases in the middle. CDR3 in amino acids: CASSSFSIDSNPDTQYF. CDR3 DNA: TGTGCCAGCAGTTCATTTTCCATCGACAGTAACCCAGATACGCAGTATTTT.

This sequence joins TRBV11-2 and TRBJ2-4; D not resolved. CDR1 SGHAT and CDR2 FQNNGV come from the germline V gene. The CDR3 loop spans 15 amino acids. V was clipped by 4 bases and J by 0 bases, with 10 bases between them. Here the CDR3 reads CASSSHHLAKNIQYF. The CDR3 DNA follows: TGTGCCAGCAGCTCACATCACTTAGCCAAAAACATTCAGTACTTC.

The chain is built from TRBV7-9 and TRBJ1-2; TRBD1 matches at 12 bases. The junction had 7 bases not matched to a gene; V was cut back by 1 base and J by 7 bases. The length of the CDR3 is 16 residues. Germline V gene lookup returns CDR1 SEHNR and CDR2 FQNEAQ (reference sequence). The CDR3 protein is CASSLGFGTGGGGYTF. In nucleotides, the CDR3 is TGTGCCAGCAGCTTAGGTTTTGGGACAGGGGGCGGTGGCTACACCTTC.

The chain has TRBV6-2 or TRBV6-3 and TRBJ2-5, with 12 nucleotides matching TRBD2. V was pared by 8 bases and J by 0 bases, with 7 bases of the junction left unmatched. CDR1 and CDR2 from the germline V gene are MNHEY and SVGEGT. The CDR3 has 16 amino acids. The CDR3 nucleotides read TGTGCCAGCCGACTAGCGGGGGCAGAGTACCAAGAGACCCAGTACTTC. It specifies CASRLAGAEYQETQYF.

This clonotype came up many times. The V gene is TRBV7-6, the J gene TRBJ1-1; TRBD1 matches at 9 bases. The J segment lost 5 bases and the V segment lost 1 base, leaving 2 bases of the junction unmatched. The CDR3 is 14 residues long. Germline CDR1 reads SGHVS; CDR2 reads FNYEAQ. The CDR3 is CASSLDRGRTEAFF. The CDR3, as DNA: TGTGCCAGCAGCTTAGACAGGGGGCGAACTGAAGCTTTCTTT.

The chain uses TRBV28 and TRBJ1-6; 7 bases align to TRBD1. This CDR3 is built from 17 residues. Germline loops: CDR1 MDHEN, CDR2 SYDVKM. Trimming took 6 bases from V and 0 from J; bases not matched to a gene: 8. For the CDR3, the DNA is TGTGCCAGCAGCGGAGGACAGGCCGTCTCCTATAATTCACCCCTCCACTTT. Its translation is CASSGGQAVSYNSPLHF.

The chain joins TRBV27 to TRBJ2-1; TRBD2 matches 8 bases. With 7 bases clipped from V and 2 bases from J, the junction kept 10 bases outside the gene matches. This CDR3 is built from 16 residues. The germline gives CDR1 MNHEY, CDR2 SMNVEV (reference sequence). The CDR3 DNA is TGTGCCAGCACCCCTAGTAGCGGGGTAACCTACAATGAGCAGTTCTTC. Its translation: CASTPSSGVTYNEQFF.

The CDR3 DNA sequence: TGTGCCACCAGCAGAAGGACAGGAAGCTCCTACGAGCAGTACTTC. Translation gives CATSRRTGSSYEQYF. The chain uses TRBV15 and TRBJ2-7; 7 bases map to TRBD1. In germline, CDR1 is LNHNV, CDR2 YYDKDF (reference sequence). Losses at the gene ends were 2 bases for V and 0 bases for J; bases not matched to a gene: 4. The CDR3 covers 15 residues.

The chain carries TRBV5-4 and TRBJ1-1, with D possibly being TRBD1 (5 bases). Germline CDR1 is SGHNT and CDR2 is YYREEE (reference sequence). The germline V and J ends were trimmed by 0 bases and 3 bases, with 9 bases remaining between them. The CDR3 consists of 14 residues. The CDR3 nucleotides are TGTGCCAGCAGCTTGGACTGGGGGTACACTGAAGCTTTCTTT. Translated, it gives CASSLDWGYTEAFF.

The V call is TRBV19, the J call TRBJ2-7, with 11 bases lining up with TRBD1. V trimming: 5 bases; J trimming: 4 bases; junction bases outside the gene matches: 4. The CDR3 is made up of 14 amino acids. Germline-derived CDR1 and CDR2 are LNHDA and SQIVND (reference sequence). Written as DNA, the CDR3 is TGTGCCAGTAGTGCGGGACAGGGGGTGTACGAGCAGTACTTC. Amino acids: CASSAGQGVYEQYF.

The rearrangement links TRBV4-1 to TRBJ1-5, with no clear D. This CDR3 has 13 residues. Trimming left V 3 bases short and J 4 bases short, with 7 bases between. Germline-derived CDR1 and CDR2 are MGHRA and YSYEKL. The CDR3 loop is CASSQMENQPQHF. CDR3 DNA sequence: TGCGCCAGCAGCCAGATGGAGAATCAGCCCCAGCATTTT.

The chain joins TRBV6-2 or TRBV6-3 to TRBJ1-1; D is possibly TRBD1 (5 bases). Germline loops: CDR1 MNHEY, CDR2 SVGEGT. CDR3 length: 13 residues. Trimming removed 7 bases at V and 5 bases at J, with 14 bases between. CDR3 sequence: CASTLRGSTEAFF. In DNA, the CDR3 is TGTGCCAGCACCCTCCGGGGCAGTACTGAAGCTTTCTTT.

This clonotype was recorded at least ten times. V gene TRBV7-8 combines with J gene TRBJ2-7, with unresolved D. Germline lookup yields CDR1 SGHVS and CDR2 FQNEAQ. This CDR3 contains 13 residues. Trimming took 5 bases from V and 3 from J, leaving 11 bases between them. CDR3 DNA sequence: TGTGCCAGCAGCACCCGACTCTTCTACGAGCAGTACGTC. This codes for CASSTRLFYEQYV.

Ten or more counts support this clonotype. The chain couples TRBV7-2 to TRBJ2-1; D is undetermined. The length of the CDR3 is 11 residues. Trimming pared 2 bases from V and 8 bases from J, leaving 4 bases between. Per the germline V gene, CDR1 is SGHTA and CDR2 is FQGNSA. The CDR3 loop reads CASSLRHEQFF. The CDR3 bases are TGTGCCAGCAGCTTACGACATGAGCAGTTCTTC.

The rearrangement uses TRBV7-6 and TRBJ2-1, with a weak D call TRBD2 (7 bases). This CDR3 is 12 amino acids long. The ends were cut back, 11 bases at V and 7 bases at J, with 15 bases in the middle. Germline lookup yields CDR1 SGHVS and CDR2 FNYEAQ. The CDR3 DNA reads TGTGCCGTAGAGGGAGGGGGTAATGAGCAGTTCTTC. Its translation is CAVEGGGNEQFF.

The J gene is TRBJ2-3, the V gene TRBV5-4; 9 bases are shared with TRBD2. The trim removed 0 bases at V and 0 bases at J, leaving 11 bases unmatched. The CDR3 is 19 amino acids. CDR1 is SGHNT and CDR2 is YYREEE in the germline V gene (reference sequence). CDR3 protein: CASSLAGDSGGPSTDTQYF. CDR3 in DNA: TGTGCCAGCAGCTTGGCCGGGGATAGCGGGGGACCTAGCACAGATACGCAGTATTTT. Using reference TRBV5-4 and TRBJ2-3 for the parts outside the CDR3, the full variable domain is ETGVTQSPTHLIKTRGQQVTLRCSSQSGHNTVSWYQQALGQGPQFIFQYYREEENGRGNFPPRFSGLQFPNYSSELNVNALELDDSALYLCASSLAGDSGGPSTDTQYFGPGTRLTVL.

This chain joins TRBV12-3 or TRBV12-4 and TRBJ2-1, with 7 bases fitting TRBD1. V lost 6 bases to trimming and J lost 4 bases; unmatched junction nucleotides: 9. This CDR3 contains 15 residues. CDR3 nucleotide sequence: TGTGCCAGCAGCTTCAACAGGGGATATTACAATGAGCAGTTCTTC. This translates into CASSFNRGYYNEQFF.

This chain joins TRBV6-1 and TRBJ2-1; 14 bases align to TRBD2. The CDR3 length is 15 residues. Germline CDR1 MNHNS, CDR2 SASEGT. The junction had 4 bases not matched to a gene; V was cut back by 5 bases and J by 7 bases. The CDR3 coding sequence is TGTGCCAGCAGTCCGTGGACTAGCGGGGGGAATGAGCAGTTCTTC. This gives the protein CASSPWTSGGNEQFF.

This chain joins TRBV6-1 and TRBJ1-1, with TRBD1 as a possible D gene (5 bases). CDR1 is MNHNS, CDR2 SASEGT, per germline. Trimming stripped 8 bases from V and 6 bases from J, with 16 bases between. The CDR3 covers 13 residues. The CDR3: CASERDAVSEAFF. The CDR3 bases are TGTGCCAGCGAGAGGGACGCCGTTTCTGAAGCTTTCTTT.

This clonotype appeared once. The chain carries TRBV4-3 and TRBJ2-5, with 7 bases matching TRBD1. The ends lost 1 base at V and 2 bases at J; junction bases unmatched: 10. This CDR3 is built from 17 residues. Germline CDR1 reads LGHNA; CDR2 reads YSLEER. CDR3 in amino acids: CASSQGGLGTAQETQYF. The CDR3 DNA is TGCGCCAGCAGCCAAGGGGGGCTCGGGACAGCGCAAGAGACCCAGTACTTC.